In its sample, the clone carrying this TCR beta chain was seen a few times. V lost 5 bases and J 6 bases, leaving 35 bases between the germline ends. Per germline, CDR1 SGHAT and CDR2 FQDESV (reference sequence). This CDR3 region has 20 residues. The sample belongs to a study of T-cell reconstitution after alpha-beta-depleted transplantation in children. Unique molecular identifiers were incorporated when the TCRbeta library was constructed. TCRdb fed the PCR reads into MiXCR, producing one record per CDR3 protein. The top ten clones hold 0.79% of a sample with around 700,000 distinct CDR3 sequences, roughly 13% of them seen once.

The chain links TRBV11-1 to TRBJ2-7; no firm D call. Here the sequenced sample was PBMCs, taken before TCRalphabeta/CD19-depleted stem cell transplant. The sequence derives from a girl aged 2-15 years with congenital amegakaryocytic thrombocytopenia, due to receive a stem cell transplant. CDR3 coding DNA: TGTGCCAGCAGCACCACCAGCACCGCGTTTATACCTACGTTTCGAGGCGAGCAGTACTTC. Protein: CASSTTSTAFIPTFRGEQYF.